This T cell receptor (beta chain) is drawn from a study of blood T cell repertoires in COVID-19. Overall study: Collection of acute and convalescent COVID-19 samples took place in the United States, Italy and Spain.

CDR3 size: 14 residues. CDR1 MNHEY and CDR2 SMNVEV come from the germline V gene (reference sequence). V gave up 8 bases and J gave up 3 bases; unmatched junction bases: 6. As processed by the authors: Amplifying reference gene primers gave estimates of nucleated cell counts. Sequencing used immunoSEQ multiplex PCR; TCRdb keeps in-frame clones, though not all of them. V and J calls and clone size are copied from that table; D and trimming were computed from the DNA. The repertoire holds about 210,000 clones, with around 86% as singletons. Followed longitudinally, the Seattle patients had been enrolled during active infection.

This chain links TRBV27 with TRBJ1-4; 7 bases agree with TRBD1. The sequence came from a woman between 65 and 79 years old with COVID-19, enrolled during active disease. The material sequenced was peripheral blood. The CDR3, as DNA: TGTGCCAGCGCTGACAGGGTCCCTAATGAAAAACTGTTTTTT. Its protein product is CASADRVPNEKLFF.